This T cell receptor beta chain appears in the sequencing data of a study of blood T cell repertoires in COVID-19. Original data processing: Estimates of nucleated cell counts were drawn from the amplification of reference gene primers. TCRdb's table, derived via immunoSEQ multiplex PCR, lists solely in-frame clones and lacks some. The DNA was the basis for D and trimming; V, J and clone size are from that table. The sample comprises around 100,000 clones, approximately 86% of which are singletons, and about an eighth rests with the top ten. Unmatched junction bases numbered 3, after V lost 3 bases and J lost 8 bases. CDR3 length: 13 amino acids.

The chain uses TRBV12-3 or TRBV12-4 and TRBJ1-3; 8 bases match TRBD1. Sequencing used peripheral blood. The source is a man between 45 and 60 years old with active or convalescent COVID-19. Written as DNA, the CDR3 is TGTGCCAGCAGTTTGGACAGGGCTGACACCATATATTTT. This translates into CASSLDRADTIYF.